A single sample is the source of the 8 T cell receptor beta chains below, sequenced in a study of CD8 T cells in ankylosing spondylitis. Whole-study results and caveats: About 8 highly homologous variants made up a TCR beta motif that seemed to typify ankylosing spondylitis blood.

TCRdb itself ran the 5' RACE reads through MiXCR, one entry per CDR3 protein. The table has about 440,000 distinct CDR3 sequences, approximately 17% seen once. These TCRs' antigens remain unknown. What was sequenced was blood, either unsorted or a sorted T cell fraction (not recorded which). These receptors all stem from a male donor with ankylosing spondylitis.

In this sample, this clonotype turned up once. The rearrangement joins TRBV2 to TRBJ2-2; 7 bases align to TRBD1. V lost 2 bases, J lost 6 bases, and 3 bases stayed unmatched. The CDR3 spans 14 residues. CDR1 is SNHLY, CDR2 FYNNEI, per germline. The CDR3 region is CASSEWQGAGELFF. In nucleotides, the CDR3 is TGTGCCAGCAGTGAATGGCAGGGGGCCGGGGAGCTGTTTTTT.

The table lists this clonotype with a few counts. V is TRBV5-1 and J is TRBJ1-1; D is possibly TRBD1 (5 bases). V lost 0 bases to trimming and J lost 0 bases, with 9 bases between them. Germline V gene sequence: CDR1 SGHRS, CDR2 YFSETQ. CDR3 length: 15 residues. In DNA, the CDR3 is TGCGCCAGCAGCTTGGTTCCGGGGGTGAACACTGAAGCTTTCTTT. Protein: CASSLVPGVNTEAFF.

This chain joins TRBV2 and TRBJ2-3; D not resolved. Germline V CDR1 and CDR2: SNHLY, FYNNEI. Between the trimmed V and J ends, which lost 4 bases and 2 bases, there was a span of 4 bases. The CDR3 has 12 amino acids. CDR3 protein: CASSVLTDTQYF. The CDR3 DNA sequence: TGTGCCAGCAGTGTACTCACAGATACGCAGTATTTT.

This clonotype was seen more than once but under ten times. This chain links TRBV12-3 or TRBV12-4 with TRBJ2-2, with TRBD2 identical over 7 bases. The CDR3 length is 16 residues. V shed 7 bases and J 3 bases; nucleotides not matched to a gene: 11. CDR3 residues: CASKWGGRGDTGELFF. In DNA form, the CDR3 reads TGTGCCAGCAAGTGGGGGGGGAGAGGCGACACCGGGGAGCTGTTTTTT.

This clonotype appeared a few times. The V call is TRBV5-1, the J call TRBJ1-4; 12 nucleotides agree with TRBD1. The CDR3 contains 17 residues. CDR1 and CDR2 from the germline V gene are SGHRS and YFSETQ. The J segment lost 3 bases and the V segment lost 4 bases, leaving 7 bases of the junction unmatched. The CDR3 loop is CASSLRDRGRANEKLFF. CDR3 nucleotides: TGCGCCAGCAGCCTCCGGGACAGGGGGCGGGCTAATGAAAAACTGTTTTTT.

This clonotype was detected a few times. The chain employs TRBV4-1 and TRBJ2-1, with 9 bases fitting TRBD1. Germline CDR1 MGHRA, CDR2 YSYEKL. CDR3 size: 16 residues. Trimming took 1 base from V and 4 from J; bases not matched to a gene: 5. The DNA of the CDR3 is TGCGCCAGCAGCCAAGGTACAGGGGGCCTATACAATGAGCAGTTCTTC. This sequence encodes CASSQGTGGLYNEQFF.

The chain uses TRBV27 and TRBJ1-4; D is unresolved. The germline gives CDR1 MNHEY, CDR2 SMNVEV (reference sequence). The V and J ends lost 6 bases and 0 bases respectively, with 11 bases between them. The CDR3 has 15 amino acids. This CDR3 reads CASSLAAATNEKLFF. As DNA, the CDR3 is TGTGCCAGCAGCCTTGCAGCCGCAACTAATGAAAAACTGTTTTTT.

The chain employs TRBV7-9 and TRBJ2-7; 8 bases match TRBD2. Unmatched junction bases numbered 6, after V lost 5 bases and J lost 0 bases. The CDR3 is made up of 15 amino acids. Per the germline V gene, CDR1 is SEHNR and CDR2 is FQNEAQ (reference sequence). The chain's CDR3 is CASSRGGSSSYEQYF. The CDR3 coding sequence is TGTGCCAGCAGCCGGGGGGGGTCGAGCTCCTACGAGCAGTACTTC.